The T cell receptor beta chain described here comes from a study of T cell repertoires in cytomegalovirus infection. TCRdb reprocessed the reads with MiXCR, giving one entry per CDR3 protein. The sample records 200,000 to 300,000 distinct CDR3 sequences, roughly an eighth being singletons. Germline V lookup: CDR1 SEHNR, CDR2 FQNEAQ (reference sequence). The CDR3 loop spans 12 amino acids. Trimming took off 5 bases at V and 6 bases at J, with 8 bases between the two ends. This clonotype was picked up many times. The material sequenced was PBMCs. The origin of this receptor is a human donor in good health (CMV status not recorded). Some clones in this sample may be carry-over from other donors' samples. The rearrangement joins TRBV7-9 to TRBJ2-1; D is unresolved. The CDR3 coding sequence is TGTGCCAGCAGCGATCCCGGCAATGAGCAGTTCTTC. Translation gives CASSDPGNEQFF. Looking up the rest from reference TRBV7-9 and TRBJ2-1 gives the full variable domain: DTGVSQNPRHKITKRGQNVTFRCDPISEHNRLYWYRQTLGQGPEFLTYFQNEAQLEKSRLLSDRFSAERPKGSFSTLEIQRTEQGDSAMYLCASSDPGNEQFFGPGTRLTVL.